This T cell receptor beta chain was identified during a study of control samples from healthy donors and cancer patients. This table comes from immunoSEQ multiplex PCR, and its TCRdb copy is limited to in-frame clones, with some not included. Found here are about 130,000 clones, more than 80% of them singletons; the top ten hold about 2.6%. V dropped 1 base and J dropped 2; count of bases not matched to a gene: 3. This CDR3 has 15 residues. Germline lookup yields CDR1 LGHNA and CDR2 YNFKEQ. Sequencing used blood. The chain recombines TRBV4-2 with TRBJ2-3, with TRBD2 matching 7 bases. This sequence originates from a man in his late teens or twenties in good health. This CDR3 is CASSQASGVTDTQYF. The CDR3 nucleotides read TGTGCCAGCAGCCAAGCTAGCGGAGTCACAGATACGCAGTATTTT.